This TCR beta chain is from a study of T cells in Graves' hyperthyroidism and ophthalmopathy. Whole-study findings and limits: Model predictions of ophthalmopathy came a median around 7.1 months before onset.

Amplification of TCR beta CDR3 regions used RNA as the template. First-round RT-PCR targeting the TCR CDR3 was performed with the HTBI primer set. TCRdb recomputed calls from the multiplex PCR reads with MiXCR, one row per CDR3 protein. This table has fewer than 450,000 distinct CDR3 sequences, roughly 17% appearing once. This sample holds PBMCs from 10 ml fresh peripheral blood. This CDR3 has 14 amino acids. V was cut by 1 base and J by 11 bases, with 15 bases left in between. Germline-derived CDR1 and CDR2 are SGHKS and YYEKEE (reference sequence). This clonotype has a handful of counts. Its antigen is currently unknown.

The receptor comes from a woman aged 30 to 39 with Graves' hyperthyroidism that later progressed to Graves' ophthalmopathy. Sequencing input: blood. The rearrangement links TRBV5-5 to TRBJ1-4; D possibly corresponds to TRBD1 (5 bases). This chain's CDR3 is CASSLSPTGGKLFF. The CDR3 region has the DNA TGTGCCAGCAGCTTGTCCCCTACCGGGGGGAAACTGTTTTTT.